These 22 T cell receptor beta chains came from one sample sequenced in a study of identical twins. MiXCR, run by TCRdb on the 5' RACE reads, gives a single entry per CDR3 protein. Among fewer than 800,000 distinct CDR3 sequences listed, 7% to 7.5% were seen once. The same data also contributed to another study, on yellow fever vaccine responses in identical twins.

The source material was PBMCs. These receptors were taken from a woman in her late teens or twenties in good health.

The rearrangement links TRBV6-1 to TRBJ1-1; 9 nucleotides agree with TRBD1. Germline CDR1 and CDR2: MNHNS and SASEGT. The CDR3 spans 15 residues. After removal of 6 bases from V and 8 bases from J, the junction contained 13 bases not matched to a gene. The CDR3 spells CASRHRDRVSGEAFF. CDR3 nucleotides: TGTGCCAGCAGACACCGGGACAGGGTTTCGGGAGAAGCTTTCTTT.

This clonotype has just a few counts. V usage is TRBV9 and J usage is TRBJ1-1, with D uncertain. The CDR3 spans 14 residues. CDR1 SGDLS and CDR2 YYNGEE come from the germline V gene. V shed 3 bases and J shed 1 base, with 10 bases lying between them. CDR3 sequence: CASSAPNTNTEAFF. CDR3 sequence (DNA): TGTGCCAGCAGCGCCCCAAACACGAACACTGAAGCTTTCTTT.

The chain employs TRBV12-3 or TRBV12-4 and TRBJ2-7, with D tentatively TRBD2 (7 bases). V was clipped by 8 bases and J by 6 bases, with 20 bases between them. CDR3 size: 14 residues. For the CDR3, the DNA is TGTGCCAGCGGAGGGAGGGACACCTTTCGCGAGCAGTACTTC. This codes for CASGGRDTFREQYF.

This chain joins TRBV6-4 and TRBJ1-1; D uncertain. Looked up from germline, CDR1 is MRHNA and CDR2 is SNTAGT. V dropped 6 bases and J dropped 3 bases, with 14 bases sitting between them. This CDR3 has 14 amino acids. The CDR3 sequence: CASRAGRRDTEAFF. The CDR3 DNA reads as TGTGCCAGCAGAGCCGGGAGACGGGACACTGAAGCTTTCTTT.

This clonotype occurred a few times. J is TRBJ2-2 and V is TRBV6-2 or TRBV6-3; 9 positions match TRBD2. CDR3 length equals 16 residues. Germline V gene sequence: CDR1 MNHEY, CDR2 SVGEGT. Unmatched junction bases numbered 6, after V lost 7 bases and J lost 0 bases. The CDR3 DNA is TGTGCCAGCATCGATAGCGGGGGCCCGAACACCGGGGAGCTGTTTTTT. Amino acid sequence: CASIDSGGPNTGELFF.

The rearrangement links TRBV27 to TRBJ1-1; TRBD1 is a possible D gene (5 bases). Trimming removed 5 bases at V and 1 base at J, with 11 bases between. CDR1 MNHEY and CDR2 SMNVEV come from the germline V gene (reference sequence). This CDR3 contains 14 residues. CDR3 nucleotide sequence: TGTGCCAGCAGTAAAATTCAGGGGAACACTGAAGCTTTCTTT. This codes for CASSKIQGNTEAFF.

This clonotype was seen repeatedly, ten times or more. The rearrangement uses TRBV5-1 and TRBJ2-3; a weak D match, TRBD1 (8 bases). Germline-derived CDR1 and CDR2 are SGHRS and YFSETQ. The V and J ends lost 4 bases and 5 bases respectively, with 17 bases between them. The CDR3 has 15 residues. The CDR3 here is CASSPGTGGGDTQYF. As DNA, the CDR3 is TGCGCCAGCAGCCCCGGGACAGGCGGGGGAGATACGCAGTATTTT.

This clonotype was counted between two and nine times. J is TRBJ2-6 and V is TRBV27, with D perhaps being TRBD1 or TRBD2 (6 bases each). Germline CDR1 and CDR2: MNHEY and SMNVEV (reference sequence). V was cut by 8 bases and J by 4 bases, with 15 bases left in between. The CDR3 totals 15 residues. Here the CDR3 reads CASLTWGAGANVLTF. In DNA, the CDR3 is TGTGCCAGCCTTACCTGGGGGGCCGGGGCCAACGTCCTGACTTTC.

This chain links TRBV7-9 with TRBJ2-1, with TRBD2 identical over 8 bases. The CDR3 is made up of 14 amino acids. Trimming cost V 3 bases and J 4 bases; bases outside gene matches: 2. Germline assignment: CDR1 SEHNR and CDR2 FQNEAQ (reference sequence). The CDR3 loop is CASSFSGAYNEQFF. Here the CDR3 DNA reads TGTGCCAGCAGCTTTAGCGGGGCTTACAATGAGCAGTTCTTC. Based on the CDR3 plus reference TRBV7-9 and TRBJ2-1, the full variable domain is DTGVSQNPRHKITKRGQNVTFRCDPISEHNRLYWYRQTLGQGPEFLTYFQNEAQLEKSRLLSDRFSAERPKGSFSTLEIQRTEQGDSAMYLCASSFSGAYNEQFFGPGTRLTVL.

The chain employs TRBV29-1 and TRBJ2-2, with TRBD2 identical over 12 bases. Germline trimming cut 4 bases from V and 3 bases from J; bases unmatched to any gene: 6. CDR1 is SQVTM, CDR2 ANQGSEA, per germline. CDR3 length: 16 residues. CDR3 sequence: CSVGNLAGGHTGELFF. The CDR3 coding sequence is TGCAGCGTTGGCAATCTAGCGGGGGGGCACACCGGGGAGCTGTTTTTT.

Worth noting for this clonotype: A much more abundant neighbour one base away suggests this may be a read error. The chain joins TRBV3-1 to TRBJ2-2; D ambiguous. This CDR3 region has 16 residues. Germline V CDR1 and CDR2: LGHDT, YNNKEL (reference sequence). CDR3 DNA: TGTGCCTGCAGACCAGGCCTGCTATCGAACACCGGGGAGCTGTTTTTT. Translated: CACRPGLLSNTGELFF.

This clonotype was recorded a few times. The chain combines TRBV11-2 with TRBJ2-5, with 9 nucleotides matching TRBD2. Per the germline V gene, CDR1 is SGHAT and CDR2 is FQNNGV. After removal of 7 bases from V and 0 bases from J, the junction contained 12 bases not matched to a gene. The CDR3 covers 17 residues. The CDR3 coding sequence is TGTGCCAGCACCCCCTGGGCTAGCGGGGCCTACCAAGAGACCCAGTACTTC. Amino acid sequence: CASTPWASGAYQETQYF.

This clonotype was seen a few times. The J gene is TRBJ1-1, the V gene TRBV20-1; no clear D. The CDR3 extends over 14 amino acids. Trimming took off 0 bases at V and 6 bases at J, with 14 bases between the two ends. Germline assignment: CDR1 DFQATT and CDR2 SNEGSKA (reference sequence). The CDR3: CSARDLLQVPEAFF. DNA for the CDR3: TGCAGTGCTAGAGATCTCTTGCAGGTCCCTGAAGCTTTCTTT.

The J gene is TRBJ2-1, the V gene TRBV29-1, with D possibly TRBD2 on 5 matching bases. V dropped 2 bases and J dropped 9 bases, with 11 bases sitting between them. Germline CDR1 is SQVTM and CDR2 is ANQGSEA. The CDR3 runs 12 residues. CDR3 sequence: CSVEWGAFEQFF. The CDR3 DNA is TGCAGCGTTGAATGGGGAGCCTTTGAGCAGTTCTTC.

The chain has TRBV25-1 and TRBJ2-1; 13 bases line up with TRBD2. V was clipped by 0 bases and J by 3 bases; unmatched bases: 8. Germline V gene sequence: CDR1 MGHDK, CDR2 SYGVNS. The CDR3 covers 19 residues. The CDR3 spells CASSEYAEGLAGDYNEQFF. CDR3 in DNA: TGTGCCAGCAGTGAATATGCGGAAGGACTAGCGGGGGACTACAATGAGCAGTTCTTC.

The CDR3 region has the DNA TGCGCCAGCAGCCGGGGACTAGCGGAAAGGGCCTACGAGCAGTACTTC. Translation: CASSRGLAERAYEQYF. The V gene is TRBV5-1, the J gene TRBJ2-7; 11 bases map to TRBD2. Losses at the gene ends were 4 bases for V and 2 bases for J; bases not matched to a gene: 8. The CDR3 has 16 residues. Germline V gene sequence: CDR1 SGHRS, CDR2 YFSETQ.

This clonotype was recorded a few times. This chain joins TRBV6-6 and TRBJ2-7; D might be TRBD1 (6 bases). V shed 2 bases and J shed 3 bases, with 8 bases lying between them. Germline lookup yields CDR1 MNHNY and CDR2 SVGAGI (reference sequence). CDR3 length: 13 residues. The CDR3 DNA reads TGTGCCAGCAGTTACGGGGACAACTACGAGCAGTACTTC. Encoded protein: CASSYGDNYEQYF.

This CDR3 reads CASSLAPTGGSEQYF. DNA of the CDR3: TGCGCCAGCAGCTTGGCCCCGACGGGCGGTAGCGAGCAGTACTTC. The rearrangement links TRBV5-1 to TRBJ2-7, with unresolved D. Trimming cost V 0 bases and J 6 bases, with 16 bases left between them. CDR1 and CDR2 (germline): SGHRS, YFSETQ. This CDR3 region has 15 residues.

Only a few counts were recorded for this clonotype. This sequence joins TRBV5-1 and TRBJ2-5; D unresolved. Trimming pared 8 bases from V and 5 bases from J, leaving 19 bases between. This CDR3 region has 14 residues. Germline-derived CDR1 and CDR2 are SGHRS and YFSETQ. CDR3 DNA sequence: TGCGCCAGTCCCAGAGGTCTGAGCTGGGAGACCCAGTACTTC. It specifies CASPRGLSWETQYF. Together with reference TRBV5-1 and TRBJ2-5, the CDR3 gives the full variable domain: KAGVTQTPRYLIKTRGQQVTLSCSPISGHRSVSWYQQTPGQGLQFLFEYFSETQRNKGNFPGRFSGRQFSNSRSEMNVSTLELGDSALYLCASPRGLSWETQYFGPGTRLLVL.

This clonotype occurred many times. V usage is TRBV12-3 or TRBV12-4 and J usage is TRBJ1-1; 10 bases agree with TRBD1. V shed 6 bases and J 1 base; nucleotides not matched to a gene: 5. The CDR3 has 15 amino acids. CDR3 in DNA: TGTGCCAGCAGCAGACAGGGGGCAGGGAACACTGAAGCTTTCTTT. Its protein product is CASSRQGAGNTEAFF.

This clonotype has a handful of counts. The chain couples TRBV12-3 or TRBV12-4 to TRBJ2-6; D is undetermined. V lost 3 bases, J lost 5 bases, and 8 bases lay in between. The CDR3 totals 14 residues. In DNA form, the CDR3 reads TGTGCCAGCAGTTTTAAGAGTAGGGCCAACGTCCTGACTTTC. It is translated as CASSFKSRANVLTF.

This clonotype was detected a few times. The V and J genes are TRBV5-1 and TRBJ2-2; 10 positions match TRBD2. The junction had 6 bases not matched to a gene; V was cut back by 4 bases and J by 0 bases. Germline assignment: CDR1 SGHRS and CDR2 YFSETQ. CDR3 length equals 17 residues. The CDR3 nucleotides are TGCGCCAGCAGCCCGCCGGGACTAGCGACGAACACCGGGGAGCTGTTTTTT. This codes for CASSPPGLATNTGELFF.